The rows below give T cell receptor beta chains drawn from one sample of a study of Ad26.COV2.S vaccination and SARS-CoV-2 variants. Method: immunoSEQ multiplex PCR; TCRdb's copy keeps in-frame clones and lacks some. In the table there are about 680,000 clones, 89% of which are singletons. The source material was peripheral blood, sampled in a trial of Ad26.COV2.S vaccine versus placebo. These receptors originate from a person between 18 and 65 years old who received the Ad26.COV2.S COVID-19 vaccine or a placebo. Each CDR3 is given with its conserved first and last residue. A D gene is named only where the DNA matches it firmly. Expanded clones get a size class; other rows say once, few or many, or leave the size out.

>TRBD2|-|TRBV27|TRBJ2-5
TGTGCCAGCAGTTTATCGAGCGGGAGGGCCGGGGAGACCCAGTACTTC
CASSLSSGRAGETQYF
>TRBD2|-|TRBV27|TRBJ2-2
TGTGCCAGCAGTTTGGGACTAGCCACCGGGGAGCTGTTTTTT
CASSLGLATGELFF
>-|-|TRBV7-8|TRBJ2-1
TGTGCCAGCAGCTTAGCGGGGCCGCGGCGGAGCTCCTACAATGAGCAGTTCTTC
CASSLAGPRRSSYNEQFF
>TRBD1|-|TRBV5-1|TRBJ2-2
TGCGCCAGCAGCTTGGGGACAGGACAGGGGACCGGGGAGCTGTTTTTT
CASSLGTGQGTGELFF
>-|-|TRBV10-3|TRBJ2-2
TGTGCCATCGGGAACAGGGAGACCGGGGAGCTGTTTTTT
CAIGNRETGELFF
>-|once|TRBV7-6|TRBJ2-5
TGTGCCAGCAGCCCCAGTCCAAGGGGCATACAAGAGACCCAGTACTTC
CASSPSPRGIQETQYF
>TRBD2|-|TRBV3-1/TRBV3-2|TRBJ2-1
TGTGCCAGCAGCCAAGACCTGACTAGCGGGGGGAATGAGCAGTTCTTC
CASSQDLTSGGNEQFF
>TRBD1|once|TRBV18|TRBJ1-1
TGTGCCAGCTCGCCCGGGACAGGGGCTGAAGCTTTCTTT
CASSPGTGAEAFF
>-|-|TRBV6-5|TRBJ1-2
TGTGCCAGCAGTTCCCCCGGGAGACAATATGGCTACACCTTC
CASSSPGRQYGYTF
>-|-|TRBV24-1|TRBJ1-5
TGTGCCACCAGTGACTCCTCCTATGATAGCAATCAGCCCCAGCATTTT
CATSDSSYDSNQPQHF
>-|-|TRBV30|TRBJ2-1
-
CAWSVGEGSFF
>-|-|TRBV2|TRBJ2-7
TGTGCCAGCAGTGGTTTGGACTCATACGAGCAGTACTTC
CASSGLDSYEQYF
>TRBD2|-|TRBV15|TRBJ2-3
TGTGCCACCAGCAGGCCGGGGGGGCCTAACAGAGATACGCAGTATTTT
CATSRPGGPNRDTQYF
>-|-|TRBV3-1/TRBV3-2|TRBJ1-1
TGTGCCAGCAGCGCCCGGCCGTTAGGGAACACTGAAGCTTTCTTT
CASSARPLGNTEAFF
>-|-|TRBV2|TRBJ2-2
TGTGCCAGCACCGAAATTCGAGGGGGGACGGTTAACACCGGGGAGCTGTTTTTT
CASTEIRGGTVNTGELFF
>-|-|TRBV2|TRBJ1-4
TGTGCCAGCAGCGCTCAGGGAGTCACTAATGAAAAACTGTTTTTT
CASSAQGVTNEKLFF
>TRBD2|-|TRBV9|TRBJ2-3
TGTGCCAGCAGCGTAGGGACAGGTGGGACTAGCGGGGTCCTAGAAGGGGTAGATACGCAGTATTTT
CASSVGTGGTSGVLEGVDTQYF